This TCR beta chain was recovered during a study of blood T cell repertoires in COVID-19. About the research overall: Acute and convalescent COVID-19 specimens originated in the United States, Italy and Spain.

Under the authors' procedure: Reference gene primer amplification in the assay estimated nucleated cell counts. Data came from immunoSEQ multiplex PCR; TCRdb stores just in-frame clones and leaves some out. V and J calls and clone size are given by that table; D and trimming were obtained from the DNA. The table lists approximately 16,000 clones, roughly nine tenths of them singletons. Germline V gene sequence: CDR1 SGHAT, CDR2 FQNNGV. V lost 1 base to trimming and J lost 4 bases; unmatched junction nucleotides: 11. The CDR3 is made up of 17 amino acids. This clonotype was sampled from a woman aged 70-85 years in a cohort sampled during active or convalescent COVID-19. The source material was peripheral blood. The V call is TRBV11-2, the J call TRBJ1-1, with 8 bases that match TRBD1. DNA of the CDR3: TGTGCCAGCAGCTTAGGCGGCTGGAGCAGGGGGCGCACTGAAGCTTTCTTT. Translated, it gives CASSLGGWSRGRTEAFF.